Listed here is a single T cell receptor (beta chain). The antigen remains undetermined. With 60 Vbeta and 13 Jbeta primers, the PCR was carried out. Sequenced by immunoSEQ multiplex PCR; TCRdb stores in-frame clones only, minus some. Here the sample spans about 75,000 clones, approximately 82% being singletons. The data belong to a study of cytomegalovirus exposure and HLA in healthy donors. Study conclusions and caveats: Prediction of most subjects' HLA-A and HLA-B alleles by TCR beta sequences was reportedly accurate. Altogether, 164 TCR beta chains were recorded as cytomegalovirus-associated. In a later analysis, donors in an Asian-associated ancestry cluster reportedly had fewer N-insertions in productive TCRs than the cohort mean.

V shed 6 bases and J shed 6 bases, with 13 bases lying between them. This CDR3 spans 12 amino acids. Germline-derived CDR1 and CDR2 are SQVTM and ANQGSEA. The source is a man between 65 and 85 years old in good health and CMV-seropositive. The chain uses TRBV29-1 and TRBJ2-3, with D perhaps TRBD1 (6 bases). The sequenced sample consisted of PBMCs. The CDR3 loop is CSVDYQGDTQYF. DNA for the CDR3: TGCAGCGTCGACTACCAGGGGGATACGCAGTATTTT.